This entry is about one TCR beta chain. Its antigen is still unknown. The data were taken from a study of a mutant IDH1 vaccine in newly diagnosed glioma. About the research overall: In some groups vaccination began 4-6 weeks post-radiotherapy; others received it with temozolomide. Study observations and caveats: Pseudoprogression apparently tracked independently of changes in top peripheral T cell clonotypes.

Data came from immunoSEQ multiplex PCR; TCRdb stores just in-frame clones and leaves some out. The sample contains 35,000 to 45,000 clones, 81% of which appear only once. Time point denoted: week 5, during vaccination. Each dose delivered 300 ug of mutant IDH1 20-mer peptide subcutaneously with imiquimod. Donors' newly diagnosed IDH1-mutant WHO grade 3 or 4 astrocytomas lacked nuclear ATRX. The ends lost 4 bases at V and 5 bases at J; junction bases unmatched: 7. The germline gives CDR1 SNHLY, CDR2 FYNNEI. CDR3 length: 14 residues. This specimen consisted of PBMCs, obtained from a glioma patient whose treatment included an IDH1 peptide vaccine. The rearrangement uses TRBV2 and TRBJ1-2; TRBD1 matches at 7 bases. The sequence was collected from a man aged 50 to 60 with glioma. CDR3 coding DNA: TGTGCCAGCAGTGTAGGGACAGTGCTTTATGGCTACACCTTC. Translated, it gives CASSVGTVLYGYTF.